This entry describes one T cell receptor beta chain. Antigen unknown. The record originates from a study of regulatory T cells in long-lasting Graves disease. About the research overall: Those with persistent Graves' disease had received antithyroid drugs for over 5 years with positive TSH receptor antibodies.

Combining iRepertoire HTBI primers with Arm-PCR of CDR3 regions, the authors built TCR beta libraries. MiXCR, applied by TCRdb to the multiplex PCR reads, yields one record per CDR3 protein. Here the sample spans approximately 400,000 distinct CDR3 sequences, roughly 20% being singletons. The time point here: persistent/refractory GD, antithyroid drugs over 5 years with positive TRAb. RNA extracted from PBMCs served as the sequencing template. The CDR3 totals 15 residues. Trimming shortened V by 4 bases and J by 0 bases, and 13 bases separated the two germline ends. Germline CDR1 and CDR2: SGHTS and YDEGEE. Points from the study as a whole: A reduction in accuracy may have resulted from the small sample size. Thyroid tissue was not studied; only peripheral blood was.

The origin of this receptor is a female donor with Graves disease. Material: peripheral blood mononuclear cells (PBMCs), obtained when the disease was refractory, from a patient treated with antithyroid drugs. The gene calls are TRBV5-8 and TRBJ2-5, with D tentatively TRBD1 or TRBD2 (5 bases each). The CDR3: CASSPGTRDQETQYF. The CDR3 DNA is TGTGCCAGCAGCCCCGGGACGCGGGACCAAGAGACCCAGTACTTC.